This passage covers 19 T cell receptor beta chains from one sample sequenced in a study of CD8+CD57+ T cells in acquired aplastic anemia. TCR beta VDJ and CDR3 profiles were obtained from a genomic DNA template. Each CDR3 protein is one row after TCRdb ran MiXCR on the reads. Of around 200,000 distinct CDR3 sequences listed, around 50% are singletons. Input material: sorted CD4+, CD8+, or CD8+CD57+ T cells (not recorded which) from PBMCs. These TCRs come from a human donor in good health, serving as a control.

The chain joins TRBV2 to TRBJ2-1; possible D gene TRBD2, 6 bases. The CDR3 has 14 amino acids. Germline CDR1 and CDR2: SNHLY and FYNNEI. V lost 5 bases and J lost 4, with 12 bases in between. CDR3 nucleotides: TGTGCCAGCAGTTCCGGGACTTTGTACAATGAGCAGTTCTTC. Amino acid sequence: CASSSGTLYNEQFF. Based on the CDR3 plus reference TRBV2 and TRBJ2-1, the full variable domain is EPEVTQTPSHQVTQMGQEVILRCVPISNHLYFYWYRQILGQKVEFLVSFYNNEISEKSEIFDDQFSVERPDGSNFTLKIRSTKLEDSAMYFCASSSGTLYNEQFFGPGTRLTVL.

The V and J genes are TRBV7-6 and TRBJ2-3; 16 nucleotides line up with TRBD2. CDR1 is SGHVS, CDR2 FNYEAQ, per germline. The CDR3 has 18 amino acids. V shed 4 bases and J 3 bases; nucleotides not matched to a gene: 7. CDR3 region: CASSSGLAGGPRTDTQYF. DNA of the CDR3: TGTGCCAGCAGCTCGGGACTAGCGGGGGGGCCTAGGACAGATACGCAGTATTTT. Together with reference TRBV7-6 and TRBJ2-3, the CDR3 gives the full variable domain: GAGVSQSPRYKVTKRGQDVALRCDPISGHVSLYWYRQALGQGPEFLTYFNYEAQQDKSGLPNDRFSAERPEGSISTLTIQRTEQRDSAMYRCASSSGLAGGPRTDTQYFGPGTRLTVL.

This clonotype was seen only once. The rearrangement links TRBV15 to TRBJ1-4; the D gene is possibly TRBD1 (5 bases). Looked up from germline, CDR1 is LNHNV and CDR2 is YYDKDF (reference sequence). CDR3 size: 15 residues. V dropped 2 bases and J dropped 5 bases, with 12 bases sitting between them. CDR3 loop: CATSRPGTENEKLFF. CDR3 DNA sequence: TGTGCCACCAGCAGACCCGGGACTGAGAATGAAAAACTGTTTTTT.

The chain has TRBV2 and TRBJ2-7; TRBD1 aligns across 9 bases. Germline lookup yields CDR1 SNHLY and CDR2 FYNNEI. The V gene end was trimmed by 8 bases and the J gene end by 6 bases; junction bases not matched to a gene: 14. The CDR3 runs 15 residues. The CDR3 DNA is TGTGCCAGCCTCCACCCGGGACAGGGATCAGGCGAGCAGTACTTC. It is translated as CASLHPGQGSGEQYF.

The sample holds many counts of this clonotype. V and J are TRBV6-5 and TRBJ2-5, with D possibly being TRBD2 (5 bases). The CDR3 has 15 amino acids. V lost 6 bases and J 2 bases, leaving 16 bases between the germline ends. CDR1 is MNHEY, CDR2 SVGAGI, per germline. CDR3 amino acids: CASRKLRGNQETQYF. CDR3 nucleotide sequence: TGTGCCAGCAGGAAATTACGGGGAAATCAAGAGACCCAGTACTTC.

The chain employs TRBV10-3 and TRBJ1-4, with TRBD1 as a possible D gene (5 bases). The CDR3 covers 13 residues. Trimming stripped 10 bases from V and 8 bases from J, with 17 bases between. Looked up from germline, CDR1 is ENHRY and CDR2 is SYGVKD. The CDR3 sequence is CATKNRDREKLFF. The CDR3 DNA follows: TGTGCCACCAAAAACCGGGACCGGGAAAAACTGTTTTTT.

The J gene is TRBJ2-3, the V gene TRBV7-3; 13 bases agree with TRBD2. V lost 5 bases, J lost 5 bases, and 4 bases stayed unmatched. CDR1 is SGHTA, CDR2 FQGTGA, per germline. The CDR3 runs to 15 residues. The CDR3 nucleotides read TGTGCCAGCAGCCCATGGACTAGCGGGAGAGATACGCAGTATTTT. It is translated as CASSPWTSGRDTQYF. The full variable domain, with the rest looked up from reference TRBV7-3 and TRBJ2-3, is GAGVSQTPSNKVTEKGKYVELRCDPISGHTALYWYRQSLGQGPEFLIYFQGTGAADDSGLPNDRFFAVRPEGSVSTLKIQRTERGDSAVYLCASSPWTSGRDTQYFGPGTRLTVL.

This clonotype was counted at least ten times. The V gene is TRBV7-6, the J gene TRBJ2-3; tentatively, D is TRBD2 (6 bases). V was clipped by 3 bases and J by 5 bases, with 18 bases between them. CDR3 length: 16 residues. Germline-derived CDR1 and CDR2 are SGHVS and FNYEAQ. The CDR3 bases are TGTGCCAGCAGCTTGGGAGGAGTTAGTTTTGGAGATACGCAGTATTTT. It translates to CASSLGGVSFGDTQYF. Full variable domain (rest looked up from reference TRBV7-6 and TRBJ2-3): GAGVSQSPRYKVTKRGQDVALRCDPISGHVSLYWYRQALGQGPEFLTYFNYEAQQDKSGLPNDRFSAERPEGSISTLTIQRTEQRDSAMYRCASSLGGVSFGDTQYFGPGTRLTVL.

The chain is built from TRBV7-2 and TRBJ2-3; 12 nucleotides align to TRBD2. The length of the CDR3 is 15 residues. Per the germline V gene, CDR1 is SGHTA and CDR2 is FQGNSA. With 4 bases clipped from V and 4 bases from J, the junction kept 3 bases outside the gene matches. The CDR3 DNA reads TGTGCCAGCAGCTATTCTAGCGGGGGGGCAGATACGCAGTATTTT. Its translation: CASSYSSGGADTQYF.

This clonotype has a handful of counts. At one boundary the junction diverges from the germline segment, which might be a read error. The chain uses TRBV28 and TRBJ2-7, with 11 bases lining up with TRBD2. The CDR3 runs to 14 residues. CDR1 is MDHEN and CDR2 is SYDVKM in the germline V gene. Here the CDR3 DNA reads TGTGCCGGCAGTTTTAGCGGGGGGGCTTGGGAGCAGTACTTC. This sequence encodes CAGSFSGGAWEQYF. The variable domain in full, completed from reference TRBV28 and TRBJ2-7, reads DVKVTQSSRYLVKRTGEKVFLECVQDMDHENMFWYRQDPGLGLRLIYFSYDVKMKEKGDIPEGYSVSREKKERFSLILESASTNQTSMYLCAGSFSGGAWEQYFGPGTRLTVT.

V is TRBV12-3 or TRBV12-4 and J is TRBJ1-5; weak D call: TRBD1 (6 bases). Trimming stripped 4 bases from V and 4 bases from J, with 8 bases between. The CDR3 totals 13 residues. CDR3 amino acids: CASSWDINQPQHF. The CDR3 nucleotides read TGTGCCAGCAGTTGGGACATTAATCAGCCCCAGCATTTT.

This clonotype showed up just once. The chain carries TRBV20-1 and TRBJ1-4; the match to TRBD1 covers 10 bases. The CDR3 extends over 13 amino acids. Germline values: CDR1 DFQATT, CDR2 SNEGSKA (reference sequence). V was clipped by 5 bases and J by 6 bases; unmatched bases: 3. The CDR3 DNA follows: TGCAGTGCTGGGGGGACAGGGGATGAAAAACTGTTTTTT. It encodes CSAGGTGDEKLFF.

Of note for this clonotype: One end of the junction does not line up with germline, which may come from a read error. The J gene is TRBJ2-7, the V gene TRBV20-1; 10 bases fit TRBD1. Germline V gives CDR1 DFQATT, CDR2 SNEGSKA (reference sequence). CDR3 length: 13 residues. The CDR3: CNAGTGVSYERYF. The DNA for the CDR3 is TGCAACGCCGGGACAGGGGTCTCCTACGAGCGGTACTTC.

V gene TRBV9 combines with J gene TRBJ2-7, with D maybe TRBD1 (6 bases). The CDR3 runs to 14 residues. Deletions cut 4 bases from V and 2 bases from J, with 13 bases between. The V gene's germline CDR1 is SGDLS and CDR2 YYNGEE. DNA for the CDR3: TGTGCCAGCAGCAAAGAGGGGGATCCCTACGAGCAGTACTTC. Amino acids: CASSKEGDPYEQYF.

This clonotype appeared once. The rearrangement links TRBV20-1 to TRBJ1-2, with a possible D match to TRBD1 (5 bases). CDR1 is DFQATT, CDR2 SNEGSKA, per germline (reference sequence). V dropped 6 bases and J dropped 6 bases, with 26 bases sitting between them. The CDR3 contains 16 residues. This CDR3 reads CSATLAGLAYEHGYTF. DNA for the CDR3: TGCAGTGCCACCTTAGCGGGGCTTGCCTACGAGCATGGCTACACCTTC.

This chain connects TRBV6-5 to TRBJ1-2; a possible D gene is TRBD1 (5 bases). Per the germline V gene, CDR1 is MNHEY and CDR2 is SVGAGI. The V gene lost 5 bases and the J gene lost 3 bases, with 10 bases spanning the gap. This CDR3 region has 13 residues. The CDR3 DNA sequence: TGTGCCAGCAGTAATCGGGGGGACTATGGCTACACCTTC. This sequence encodes CASSNRGDYGYTF.

The V call is TRBV10-3, the J call TRBJ2-5; no definite D call. CDR3 size: 13 residues. In germline, CDR1 is ENHRY, CDR2 SYGVKD. V lost 8 bases and J lost 4, with 14 bases in between. The CDR3 here is CAIALRLGETQYF. The CDR3 bases are TGTGCCATCGCCCTTCGACTGGGAGAGACCCAGTACTTC.

For this clonotype: At one end, the junction sequence differs from germline, possibly due to a read error. The rearrangement joins TRBV7-7 to TRBJ2-1, with D tentatively TRBD1 or TRBD2 (6 bases each). CDR3 length equals 14 residues. Germline V gene lookup returns CDR1 SSHAT and CDR2 FNYEAQ (reference sequence). CDR3 sequence reads: CASSLSGAYDEQFF. The DNA of the CDR3 is TGTGCTAGTAGCTTGTCGGGGGCCTACGATGAGCAGTTCTTC.

This clonotype was recorded many times. The chain employs TRBV20-1 and TRBJ1-1, with D uncertain. V was trimmed by 0 bases and J by 4 bases, leaving 15 bases between them. The germline gives CDR1 DFQATT, CDR2 SNEGSKA (reference sequence). The CDR3 has 15 residues. CDR3 in amino acids: CSARDYRAGGTEAFF. The CDR3 DNA reads as TGCAGTGCTAGAGATTATCGGGCAGGTGGCACTGAAGCTTTCTTT.